This T cell receptor (beta chain) appears in the sequencing data of a study of OX40 agonist ivuxolimab in advanced cancers. Study observations and caveats: Dose levels from 0.1 to 3.0 mg/kg saw CD4+ and CD8+ blood T cells expand clonally by week 6.

Sequencing was performed with immunoSEQ multiplex PCR; in TCRdb, only in-frame clones are kept and a portion is missing. This sample has 60,000 to 65,000 clones, with 83% found just once. This CDR3 region has 10 residues. The germline gives CDR1 SNHLY, CDR2 FYNNEI. V lost 8 bases and J lost 3, with 5 bases in between. Notes on this clone: Its target is unknown.

The clonotype was recovered from an adult with an advanced solid tumor such as melanoma, head and neck, liver or kidney cancer. Sequenced material: CD4+ or CD8+ T cells sorted from blood, taken in a trial of the OX40 agonist ivuxolimab. The rearrangement uses TRBV2 and TRBJ2-7; D gene ambiguous. CDR3 in amino acids: CASGNYEQYF. CDR3 bases: TGTGCCAGCGGCAACTACGAGCAGTACTTC.